A single sample gave rise to the 4 T cell receptor beta chains below, sequenced in a study of blood T cell repertoires in COVID-19. TCRdb keeps only in-frame clones here, not all; method: immunoSEQ multiplex PCR. The sample contains 220,000 or so clones, 70% to 85% of which appear only once. Sequencing was performed on PBMCs or T cells enriched from blood (not recorded which). The receptors stem from a woman in her thirties or forties with acute COVID-19.

The chain carries TRBV28 and TRBJ2-2; no definite D call. Trimming cost V 3 bases and J 0 bases, with 11 bases left between them. This CDR3 has 16 amino acids. Germline V gene sequence: CDR1 MDHEN, CDR2 SYDVKM. CDR3: CASSLLAFANTGELFF. CDR3 nucleotides: TGTGCCAGCAGTTTGCTGGCCTTCGCGAACACCGGGGAGCTGTTTTTT.

This clone appeared a single time. V is TRBV19 and J is TRBJ2-6; D remains ambiguous. There are 15 residues in the CDR3. V was clipped by 7 bases and J by 3 bases, with 13 bases between them. The germline V gene has CDR1 LNHDA and CDR2 SQIVND (reference sequence). The CDR3 is CASTSAARGANVLTF. The CDR3, as DNA: TGTGCCAGTACATCCGCGGCGCGTGGGGCCAACGTCCTGACTTTC.

V gene TRBV19 combines with J gene TRBJ2-5; 8 bases are a match to TRBD2. Trimming cost V 4 bases and J 1 base; bases outside gene matches: 5. The CDR3 runs to 15 residues. Germline V CDR1 and CDR2: LNHDA, SQIVND (reference sequence). CDR3 bases: TGTGCCAGTAGTAGAAACGGGGGGGCCCAAGAGACCCAGTACTTC. Amino acid sequence: CASSRNGGAQETQYF.

The J gene is TRBJ2-5, the V gene TRBV5-1; 7 positions match TRBD2. The CDR3 consists of 12 residues. Germline CDR1 is SGHRS and CDR2 is YFSETQ. Unmatched junction bases numbered 1, after V lost 4 bases and J lost 4 bases. CDR3 in amino acids: CASSRGGETQYF. For the CDR3, the DNA is TGCGCCAGCAGCCGCGGGGGAGAGACCCAGTACTTC.